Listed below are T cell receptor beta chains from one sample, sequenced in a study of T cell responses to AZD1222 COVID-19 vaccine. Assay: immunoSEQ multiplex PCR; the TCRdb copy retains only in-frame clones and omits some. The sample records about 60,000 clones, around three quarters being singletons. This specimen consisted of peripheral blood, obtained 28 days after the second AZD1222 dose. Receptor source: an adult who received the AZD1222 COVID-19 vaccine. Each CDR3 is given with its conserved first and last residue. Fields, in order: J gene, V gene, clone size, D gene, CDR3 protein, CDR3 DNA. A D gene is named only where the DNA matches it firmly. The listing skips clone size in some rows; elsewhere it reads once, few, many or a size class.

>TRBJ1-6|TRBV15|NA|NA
CATSRDGTYNSPLHF
TGTGCCACCAGCAGAGATGGGACCTATAATTCACCCCTCCACTTT
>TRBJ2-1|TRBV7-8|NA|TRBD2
CASSLGGGVLRNEQFF
TGTGCCAGCAGCTTAGGTGGGGGGGTACTAAGGAATGAGCAGTTCTTC
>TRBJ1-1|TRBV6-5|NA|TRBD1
CASRTGTAMNTEAFF
TGTGCCAGCAGAACTGGGACAGCCATGAACACTGAAGCTTTCTTT
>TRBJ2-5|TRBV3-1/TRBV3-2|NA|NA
CASSQEASVGTQYF
TGTGCCAGCAGCCAAGAGGCCAGCGTCGGGACCCAGTACTTC
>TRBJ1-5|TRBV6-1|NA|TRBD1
CASSSGQVVNQPQHF
TGTGCCAGCAGCTCCGGACAGGTGGTCAATCAGCCCCAGCATTTT
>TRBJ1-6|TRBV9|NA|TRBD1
CASSPIGGPNSPLHF
TGTGCCAGCAGCCCCATAGGGGGCCCTAATTCACCCCTCCACTTT
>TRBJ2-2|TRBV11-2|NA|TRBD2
CASSTRLAGGLTNTGELFF
TGTGCCAGCAGCACAAGACTAGCGGGGGGCCTTACGAACACCGGGGAGCTGTTTTTT
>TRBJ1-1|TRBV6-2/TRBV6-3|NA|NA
CASSSFAGEAFF
TGTGCCAGCAGTTCTTTCGCAGGTGAAGCTTTCTTT
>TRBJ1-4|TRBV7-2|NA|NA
CASSRRDRNEKLFF
TGTGCCAGCAGCCGCCGGGACCGTAATGAAAAACTGTTTTTT
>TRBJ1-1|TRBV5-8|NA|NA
CASSLEKVGAEAFF
TGTGCCAGCAGCTTGGAAAAAGTTGGGGCTGAAGCTTTCTTT
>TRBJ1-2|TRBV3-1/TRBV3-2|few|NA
CASSIRPPYGYTF
TGTGCCAGCAGTATAAGACCCCCCTATGGCTACACCTTC
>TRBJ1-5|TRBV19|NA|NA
CASSIQDSNQPQHF
TGTGCCAGTAGTATACAGGATAGCAATCAGCCCCAGCATTTT
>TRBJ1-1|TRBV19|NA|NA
CASSGAALNTEAFF
TGTGCCAGTAGTGGGGCAGCGTTGAACACTGAAGCTTTCTTT
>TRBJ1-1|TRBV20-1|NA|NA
CSASGFRQGIGNTEAFF
TGCAGTGCTAGTGGTTTTCGGCAGGGGATTGGGAACACTGAAGCTTTCTTT
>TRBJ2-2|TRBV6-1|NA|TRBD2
CASSDGLAGLRSTGELFF
TGTGCCAGCAGTGATGGACTAGCGGGACTGCGCAGCACCGGGGAGCTGTTTTTT
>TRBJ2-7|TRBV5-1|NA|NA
CASSETESGSYEQYF
TGCGCCAGCAGCGAGACAGAGTCGGGCTCCTACGAGCAGTACTTC
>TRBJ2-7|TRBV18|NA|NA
CASSLGGSGDEQYF
TGTGCCAGCTCCCTAGGGGGGTCAGGAGACGAGCAGTACTTC
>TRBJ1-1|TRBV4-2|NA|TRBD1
CASSQGTGGGRGLRNTEAFF
TGTGCCAGCAGCCAAGGGACAGGGGGTGGGAGGGGTCTGAGGAACACTGAAGCTTTCTTT
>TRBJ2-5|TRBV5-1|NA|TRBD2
CASSSGLAGDQETQYF
TGCGCCAGCAGCTCGGGACTAGCGGGGGACCAAGAGACCCAGTACTTC
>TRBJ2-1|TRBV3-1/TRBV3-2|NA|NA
CASSLRERYNEQFF
TGTGCCAGCAGCCTCCGGGAGCGGTACAATGAGCAGTTCTTC
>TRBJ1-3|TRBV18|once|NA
CASSETPQGNTIYF
TGTGCCAGCTCCGAGACACCGCAGGGGAACACCATATATTTT
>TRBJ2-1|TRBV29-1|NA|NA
CSVLEGNEQFF
TGCAGCGTTTTGGAGGGGAATGAGCAGTTCTTC
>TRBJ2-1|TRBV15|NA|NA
CATSRVSASYNEQFF
TGTGCCACCAGCAGAGTTTCCGCCTCATACAATGAGCAGTTCTTC
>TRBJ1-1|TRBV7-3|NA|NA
CASSSENFGEAFF
TGTGCCAGCAGCTCGGAAAATTTTGGAGAAGCTTTCTTT
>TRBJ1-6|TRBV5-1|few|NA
CASSRAGGGNSPLHF
TGCGCCAGCAGCCGTGCGGGGGGCGGGAATTCACCCCTCCACTTT
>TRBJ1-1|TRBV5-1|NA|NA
CASSLTSGPEAFF
TGCGCCAGCAGCTTAACGTCGGGACCCGAAGCTTTCTTT
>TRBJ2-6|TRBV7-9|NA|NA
CASSQTVPSGANVLTF
TGTGCCAGCAGCCAAACAGTTCCGTCTGGGGCCAACGTCCTGACTTTC
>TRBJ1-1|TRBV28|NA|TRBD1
CASSSGQVLTEAFF
TGTGCCAGCAGTTCCGGACAGGTGCTCACTGAAGCTTTCTTT
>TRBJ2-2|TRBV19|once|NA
CASRNTGELFF
TGTGCCAGTAGAAACACCGGGGAGCTGTTTTTT
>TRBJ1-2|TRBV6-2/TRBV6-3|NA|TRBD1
CASSSGTGSGYTF
TGTGCCAGCAGTTCAGGGACAGGGAGCGGCTACACCTTC
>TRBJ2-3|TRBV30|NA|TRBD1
CACLQGAADTQYF
TGTGCCTGTCTGCAGGGGGCGGCAGATACGCAGTATTTT